The rows below give T cell receptor beta chains drawn from one sample of a study of identical twins. TCRdb recomputed calls from the 5' RACE reads with MiXCR, one row per CDR3 protein. The sample consists of more than 400,000 distinct CDR3 sequences, over 12% of them appearing once. The same specimen was also included in a second study, on yellow fever vaccine responses in identical twins.

The sequenced sample was CD4+ T cells sorted from blood. The source of these receptors is a young woman in good health. Both conserved end residues are part of each CDR3. D genes are given only for firm matches. Clone size is stated in some rows and not others, as once, few, many or a class when expanded.

J gene: TRBJ2-3
V gene: TRBV24-1
D gene: TRBD1
clone size: NA
CDR3 protein: CATSERGQGTTDTQYF
CDR3 DNA: TGTGCCACCAGTGAAAGGGGACAGGGGACCACAGATACGCAGTATTTT

J gene: TRBJ2-5
V gene: TRBV20-1
D gene: TRBD1
clone size: few
CDR3 protein: CSARDSGQGAKTQYF
CDR3 DNA: TGCAGTGCTAGAGATAGTGGACAGGGGGCGAAGACCCAGTACTTC

J gene: TRBJ2-3
V gene: TRBV12-5
D gene: TRBD2
clone size: few
CDR3 protein: CASGKGLAESTDTQYF
CDR3 DNA: TGTGCTAGTGGTAAGGGACTAGCGGAAAGCACAGATACGCAGTATTTT

J gene: TRBJ2-5
V gene: TRBV5-1
D gene: NA
clone size: NA
CDR3 protein: CASSLTTGTPKETQYF
CDR3 DNA: TGCGCCAGCAGTTTAACAACCGGGACACCAAAAGAGACCCAGTACTTC

J gene: TRBJ2-7
V gene: TRBV5-6
D gene: NA
clone size: NA
CDR3 protein: CASSLPPGNPYEQYF
CDR3 DNA: TGTGCCAGCAGCTTGCCCCCGGGAAACCCCTACGAGCAGTACTTC

J gene: TRBJ2-1
V gene: TRBV12-3/TRBV12-4
D gene: NA
clone size: NA
CDR3 protein: CASSLEGHGQFF
CDR3 DNA: TGTGCCAGCAGTTTGGAGGGCCATGGGCAGTTCTTC

J gene: TRBJ2-7
V gene: TRBV18
D gene: NA
clone size: NA
CDR3 protein: CASSRANEQYF
CDR3 DNA: TGTGCCAGCTCACGAGCAAACGAGCAGTACTTC

J gene: TRBJ2-3
V gene: TRBV6-1
D gene: TRBD2
clone size: few
CDR3 protein: CASTSGLALSTDTQYF
CDR3 DNA: TGTGCCAGCACCTCGGGACTAGCTCTTAGCACAGATACGCAGTATTTT

J gene: TRBJ2-5
V gene: TRBV7-9
D gene: TRBD2
clone size: few
CDR3 protein: CASSPGGKEETQYF
CDR3 DNA: TGTGCCAGCAGCCCCGGGGGGAAAGAAGAGACCCAGTACTTC

J gene: TRBJ2-3
V gene: TRBV4-1
D gene: NA
clone size: NA
CDR3 protein: CASSQGGGRTDTQYF
CDR3 DNA: TGCGCCAGCAGCCAGGGAGGGGGGCGCACAGATACGCAGTATTTT

J gene: TRBJ1-1
V gene: TRBV5-5
D gene: NA
clone size: NA
CDR3 protein: CASKPSGTRTLKNTEAFF
CDR3 DNA: TGTGCCAGCAAACCGTCCGGGACACGCACACTAAAGAACACTGAAGCTTTCTTT

J gene: TRBJ2-5
V gene: TRBV10-3
D gene: NA
clone size: NA
CDR3 protein: CAISDGLTGETQYF
CDR3 DNA: TGTGCCATCAGCGACGGACTTACGGGGGAGACCCAGTACTTC

J gene: TRBJ2-5
V gene: TRBV5-5
D gene: NA
clone size: NA
CDR3 protein: CASSLVPLETQYF
CDR3 DNA: TGTGCCAGCAGCTTGGTTCCGCTGGAGACCCAGTACTTC

J gene: TRBJ2-1
V gene: TRBV15
D gene: TRBD2
clone size: few
CDR3 protein: CATSRAWGLAGGVDNEQFF
CDR3 DNA: TGTGCCACCAGCAGAGCGTGGGGACTAGCGGGAGGAGTTGACAATGAGCAGTTCTTC

J gene: TRBJ1-1
V gene: TRBV2
D gene: TRBD1
clone size: NA
CDR3 protein: CASKPPGQEEFTEAFF
CDR3 DNA: TGTGCCAGCAAACCCCCGGGACAGGAAGAATTCACTGAAGCTTTCTTT

J gene: TRBJ2-4
V gene: TRBV2
D gene: NA
clone size: NA
CDR3 protein: CASSGRTGLDIQYF
CDR3 DNA: TGTGCCAGCAGCGGCCGAACAGGGTTGGACATTCAGTACTTC

J gene: TRBJ2-7
V gene: TRBV12-3/TRBV12-4
D gene: NA
clone size: NA
CDR3 protein: CASNIRWGEQYF
CDR3 DNA: TGTGCCAGCAACATACGTTGGGGCGAGCAGTACTTC

J gene: TRBJ2-7
V gene: TRBV18
D gene: NA
clone size: few
CDR3 protein: CASRRSDYEQYF
CDR3 DNA: TGTGCCAGCAGACGGAGCGACTACGAGCAGTACTTC

J gene: TRBJ1-1
V gene: TRBV12-3/TRBV12-4
D gene: TRBD1
clone size: NA
CDR3 protein: CASSLVRTGVNTEAFF
CDR3 DNA: TGTGCCAGCAGTTTAGTTCGTACAGGGGTTAACACTGAAGCTTTCTTT

J gene: TRBJ1-5
V gene: TRBV20-1
D gene: NA
clone size: many
CDR3 protein: CSARDVTELSNQPQHF
CDR3 DNA: TGCAGTGCTAGAGATGTCACAGAACTAAGCAATCAGCCCCAGCATTTT

J gene: TRBJ2-1
V gene: TRBV18
D gene: NA
clone size: few
CDR3 protein: CASSPPGRYEQFF
CDR3 DNA: TGTGCCAGCTCACCACCAGGGAGGTATGAGCAGTTCTTC

J gene: TRBJ2-1
V gene: TRBV5-1
D gene: NA
clone size: many
CDR3 protein: CASSLDGFSYNEQFF
CDR3 DNA: TGCGCCAGCAGCTTGGACGGATTCTCCTACAATGAGCAGTTCTTC

J gene: TRBJ2-3
V gene: TRBV12-3/TRBV12-4
D gene: TRBD1
clone size: NA
CDR3 protein: CASTDRGWTDTQYF
CDR3 DNA: TGTGCCAGCACTGACAGGGGGTGGACAGATACGCAGTATTTT

J gene: TRBJ1-4
V gene: TRBV20-1
D gene: TRBD1
clone size: NA
CDR3 protein: CSATPGGAVSEKLFF
CDR3 DNA: TGCAGTGCCACCCCAGGGGGCGCGGTATCCGAAAAACTGTTTTTT

J gene: TRBJ2-1
V gene: TRBV10-3
D gene: TRBD2
clone size: NA
CDR3 protein: CAIRGLAGGDEQFF
CDR3 DNA: TGTGCCATCAGGGGACTAGCGGGAGGCGATGAGCAGTTCTTC

J gene: TRBJ1-2
V gene: TRBV3-1
D gene: NA
clone size: NA
CDR3 protein: CASSSRGGNNYGYTF
CDR3 DNA: TGTGCCAGCAGCAGCCGGGGCGGCAATAACTATGGCTACACCTTC

J gene: TRBJ2-4
V gene: TRBV6-1
D gene: TRBD1
clone size: many
CDR3 protein: CASRSNRGEAKNIQYF
CDR3 DNA: TGTGCCAGCAGGAGCAACAGGGGGGAGGCCAAAAACATTCAGTACTTC

J gene: TRBJ2-3
V gene: TRBV12-3/TRBV12-4
D gene: NA
clone size: NA
CDR3 protein: CASSLVGVSADTQYF
CDR3 DNA: TGTGCCAGCAGTTTAGTCGGGGTGTCAGCAGATACGCAGTATTTT